This TCR beta chain was sequenced during a study of blood T cells in healthy people across ages (dated by TCRdb to the mid-2010s). About the investigation overall: In model experiments, template switching captured about one uniquely barcoded TCR beta cDNA molecule for every two T cells. Using deep sequencing normalized with unique cDNA molecular identifiers, the study measured how TCR beta repertoire diversity changes with age. The study analyzed two additional independent replicas of 1 million unique cDNA reads from the same blood draw for two donors, one aged 18 to 29 and one aged 80 or older. The donors were split into four age groups: young (average approximately 16 years), middle-aged (around 37), aged (roughly 60) and long-lived (over 80). General study outcomes and caveats: Total diversity estimates from one million sequenced T cells were considered lower bounds and underestimates. The percentage of naive T cells measured by flow cytometry correlated strongly with observed TCR beta diversity. Conclusive comparison of naive and antigen-experienced compartments was prevented by the profiling of bulk unsorted PBMCs. The long-lived group showed more naive CD4+ T cells, fewer expanded clones and increased TCR diversity than the aged group, suggesting age selection. Because donor CMV infection status was unknown, age-related changes in expanded clonotypes were potentially confounded. As age increased, observed TCR beta diversity per million T cells dropped in a roughly linear way, and a significant reduction was already evident by age 40.

The CDR3 runs 14 amino acids, cysteine and phenylalanine included. The CDR3 DNA has 42 bases and is translated from base 1. From V the trimming removes 8 bases and from J it removes 1 base, while the gene matches leave 1 base of the junction unaccounted for. The germline V gene encodes CDR1 SNHLY and CDR2 FYNNEI. Systemically healthy Caucasian individuals from Russia, 39 in total and aged about 6 to 95 years, were included as donors. Each donor gave ten milliliters of peripheral blood, collected into EDTA-treated Vacutainer tubes. Ficoll-Paque density-gradient centrifugation was used to isolate PBMCs, with at least 6.5 million obtained per sample. Trizol reagent was used to extract total RNA from the PBMCs, yielding at least 5 micrograms per sample. For every donor, flow cytometry on a PBMC aliquot measured the percentage of naive CD45RAhigh/CD27high T cells. The library was generated by 5' RACE. Sequencer: Illumina HiSeq 2500. The second PCR ran for about 6 to 11 cycles and used a J-beta primer mix along with a sample-barcoded 5' primer. A unique molecular identifier was introduced onto each TCR beta cDNA molecule by a template-switch 5' adaptor carrying 12 random nucleotides. At least 3 million CDR3-containing paired-end reads were obtained from each sample. First-strand cDNA synthesis was performed from all RNA using the Mint cDNA synthesis kit, with priming by a TRBC-specific oligonucleotide. Following uracil-DNA glycosylase treatment, all cDNA underwent a first 18-cycle PCR with the universal primers M1SS and BC2_uni_R. Turning to the authors' computational methods: Normalization of each sample was performed by random selection of 1 million high-quality reads, each carrying a distinct molecular identifier. Instead of being binned into consensus sequences, reads that shared molecular identifiers were thrown out. MiTCR, with a Q25 quality threshold and the strictest error-elimination algorithm, was used for CDR3 identification, clonotype clustering and error correction. A nonparametric unseen species model using Euler transformation provided a lower-bound estimate of total TCR beta diversity. TCRdb reworked the public reads: Q25 trimming with fastp, MiXCR clone assembly, productive beta chains retained. Under each unique CDR3 protein, matching rows form one entry showing the most common genes and DNA. TCRdb's processing, not the authors', yielded these V and J calls. In this sample the table shows approximately 760,000 distinct CDR3 sequences, roughly 25% of which occur a single time. Under 9.5% of the sample rests with the top ten.

In its sample, this clonotype was seen a few times. What this receptor recognizes is not known. The sample holds no much larger clone one base away, and base qualities are not on file. These data are also associated with another study on T cells of mothers and their children. The second study's authors report: The donors were nine systemically healthy Caucasian individuals, made up of three mothers and their six children. cDNA synthesis consumed the entire amount of extracted RNA, loaded at 1.5 ug RNA in each 15 ul reaction. Sample barcodes and 2-4 random nucleotides were added via the M1S primer in the second PCR. Over 9.5 million TCR beta CDR3 reads were obtained for each mother, and around 2.7 million reads were obtained for each child. In both related and unrelated pairs, thymic selection shapes the output of TCR recombination in a similar way, with inherited differences having only a minor effect. Normalized repertoire overlap in related mother-child pairs was always slightly higher than in unrelated mother-child pairs, but the difference was never significant. With a sensitivity of about 100 clones per million clonotypes, no persistent microchimeric T cell clones were detected. To look for features that set related mother-child pairs apart from unrelated individuals, the researchers ran deep NGS to compare the TCR beta repertoires of mothers and children. The mean age was roughly 40 +/- 4 years for the mothers and 11 +/- 4 years for the children. After adapters were ligated using NEBNext reagents, the libraries underwent 100+100 nt paired-end sequencing on an Illumina HiSeq 2000. To prevent cross-contamination, the mother and child libraries were prepared one month apart and sequenced in separate runs. Between roughly 500,000 and 2,300,000 distinct TCR beta clonotypes were identified per donor. Naive TCR beta clonotypes were estimated from low-frequency clonotypes matched to each donor's FACS-determined naive share, without sorting.

The sequenced sample consisted of blood. The sequence is built from TRBV2 and TRBJ2-1; 11 bases in the junction line up with TRBD2. The source is a boy aged 5-17 years in good health. The CDR3 protein sequence reads: CASGTSGSYNEQFF. The DNA sequence follows: TGTGCCAGCGGGACTAGCGGTTCCTACAATGAGCAGTTCTTC.